Included here is one TCR beta chain sequence, with context. Its antigen is not identified. V lost 6 bases and J 1 base, leaving 15 bases between the germline ends. CDR1 and CDR2 (germline): MGHRA, YSYEKL. This CDR3 region has 15 residues. The data originate from a study of brain T cells in children with intractable seizures. Study-level results: Viral specificity was inferred only from CDR3 similarity; HCMV serostatus was unknown.

Only cases whose brain tissue showed the highest T cell transcript signatures were sequenced. Before surgery, patients took at least one anti-epileptic drug. Repertoires were generated with immunoSEQ multiplex PCR, while TCRdb's copy carries only in-frame clones and drops some. The sample includes 80,000 or so clones, approximately 94% seen only once; the top ten take around 1.4%. This clonotype was sampled from a boy under three years old with tuberous sclerosis and intractable seizures. Sequencing was performed on peripheral blood, taken at surgery. This sequence joins TRBV4-1 and TRBJ1-1; D not certain. CDR3 sequence reads: CASRLPGRTNTEAFF. The DNA of the CDR3 is TGCGCCAGCAGACTACCGGGCCGGACGAACACTGAAGCTTTCTTT.